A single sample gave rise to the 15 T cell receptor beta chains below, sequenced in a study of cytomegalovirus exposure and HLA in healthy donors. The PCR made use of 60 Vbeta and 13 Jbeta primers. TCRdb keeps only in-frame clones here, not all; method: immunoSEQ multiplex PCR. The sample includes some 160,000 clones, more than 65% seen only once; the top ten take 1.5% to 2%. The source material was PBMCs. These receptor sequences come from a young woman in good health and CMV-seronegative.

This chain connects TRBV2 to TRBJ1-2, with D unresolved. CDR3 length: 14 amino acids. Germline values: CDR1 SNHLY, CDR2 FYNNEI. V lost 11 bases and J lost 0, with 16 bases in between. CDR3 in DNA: TGTGCCGGAGGGTCCAGGTCCGCTAACTATGGCTACACCTTC. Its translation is CAGGSRSANYGYTF.

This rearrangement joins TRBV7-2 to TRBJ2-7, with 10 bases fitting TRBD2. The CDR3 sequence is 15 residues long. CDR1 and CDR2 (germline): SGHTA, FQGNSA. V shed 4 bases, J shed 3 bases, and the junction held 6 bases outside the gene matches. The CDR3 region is CASSWTSGTHYEQYF. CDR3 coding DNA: TGTGCCAGCAGCTGGACTAGCGGAACCCACTACGAGCAGTACTTC.

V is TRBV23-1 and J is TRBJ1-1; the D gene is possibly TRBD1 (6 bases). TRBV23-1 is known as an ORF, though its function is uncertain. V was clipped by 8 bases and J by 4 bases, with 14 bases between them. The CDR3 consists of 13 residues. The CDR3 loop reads CASAGVATTEAFF. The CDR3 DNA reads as TGCGCCAGCGCAGGGGTCGCGACCACTGAAGCTTTCTTT.

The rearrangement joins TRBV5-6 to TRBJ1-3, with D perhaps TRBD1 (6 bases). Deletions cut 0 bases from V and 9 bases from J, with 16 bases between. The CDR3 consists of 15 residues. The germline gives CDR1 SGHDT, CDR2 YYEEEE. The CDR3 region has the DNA TGTGCCAGCAGCTTGGCAGGCAGGGGAATGGGCACCATATATTTT. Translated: CASSLAGRGMGTIYF. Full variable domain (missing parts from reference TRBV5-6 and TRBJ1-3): DAGVTQSPTHLIKTRGQQVTLRCSPKSGHDTVSWYQQALGQGPQFIFQYYEEEERQRGNFPDRFSGHQFPNYSSELNVNALLLGDSALYLCASSLAGRGMGTIYFGEGSWLTVV.

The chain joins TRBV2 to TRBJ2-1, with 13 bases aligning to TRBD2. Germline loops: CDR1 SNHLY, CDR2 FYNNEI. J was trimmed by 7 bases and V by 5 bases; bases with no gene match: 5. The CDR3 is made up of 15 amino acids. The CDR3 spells CASSRTSGSSNEQFF. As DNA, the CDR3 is TGTGCCAGCAGTAGGACTAGCGGGAGTAGTAATGAGCAGTTCTTC.

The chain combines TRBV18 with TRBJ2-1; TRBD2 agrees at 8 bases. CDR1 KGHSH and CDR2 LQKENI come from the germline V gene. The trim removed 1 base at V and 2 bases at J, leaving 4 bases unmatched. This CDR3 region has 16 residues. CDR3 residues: CASSPRNSGTYNEQFF. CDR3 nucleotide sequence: TGTGCCAGCTCACCACGGAATAGCGGGACCTACAATGAGCAGTTCTTC.

The CDR3 DNA sequence: TGTGCCAGCAGCGAAAAATCCGGGGGTTTATACGAGCAGTACTTC. This gives the protein CASSEKSGGLYEQYF. The chain couples TRBV13 to TRBJ2-7, with a tentative D call TRBD2 (6 bases). Deletions cut 5 bases from V and 4 bases from J, with 18 bases between. This CDR3 comprises 15 residues. CDR1 is PRHDT and CDR2 is FYEKMQ in the germline V gene (reference sequence).

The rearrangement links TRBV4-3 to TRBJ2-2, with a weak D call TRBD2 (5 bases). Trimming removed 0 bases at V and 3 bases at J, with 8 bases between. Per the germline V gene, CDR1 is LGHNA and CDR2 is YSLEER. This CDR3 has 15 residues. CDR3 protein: CASSQDGVYTGELFF. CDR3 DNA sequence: TGCGCCAGCAGCCAAGACGGGGTGTACACCGGGGAGCTGTTTTTT.

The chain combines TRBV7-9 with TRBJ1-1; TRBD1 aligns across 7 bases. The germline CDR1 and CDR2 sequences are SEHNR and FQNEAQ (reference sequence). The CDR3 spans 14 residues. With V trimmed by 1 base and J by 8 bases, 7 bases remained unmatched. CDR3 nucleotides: TGTGCCAGCAGCTTAGGGCGGACAGGCTTCGAAGCTTTCTTT. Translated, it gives CASSLGRTGFEAFF. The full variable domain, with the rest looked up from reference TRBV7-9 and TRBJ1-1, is DTGVSQNPRHKITKRGQNVTFRCDPISEHNRLYWYRQTLGQGPEFLTYFQNEAQLEKSRLLSDRFSAERPKGSFSTLEIQRTEQGDSAMYLCASSLGRTGFEAFFGQGTRLTVV.

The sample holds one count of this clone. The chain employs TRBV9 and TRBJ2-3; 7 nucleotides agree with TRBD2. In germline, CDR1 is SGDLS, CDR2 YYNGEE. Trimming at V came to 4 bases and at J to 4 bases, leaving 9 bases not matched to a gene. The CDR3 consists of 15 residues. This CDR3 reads CASSLLALFPDTQYF. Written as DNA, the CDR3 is TGTGCCAGCAGCCTACTAGCGCTCTTCCCAGATACGCAGTATTTT.

The CDR3 DNA sequence: TGCGCCAGCAGCTCCAGGGTGGATAGCACAGATACGCAGTATTTT. The encoded protein is CASSSRVDSTDTQYF. The V call is TRBV5-1, the J call TRBJ2-3; a possible D gene is TRBD1 (5 bases). This CDR3 has 15 residues. The germline V and J ends were trimmed by 3 bases and 0 bases, with 11 bases remaining between them. CDR1 and CDR2 (germline): SGHRS, YFSETQ. The complete variable domain, with remaining parts taken from reference TRBV5-1 and TRBJ2-3, reads KAGVTQTPRYLIKTRGQQVTLSCSPISGHRSVSWYQQTPGQGLQFLFEYFSETQRNKGNFPGRFSGRQFSNSRSEMNVSTLELGDSALYLCASSSRVDSTDTQYFGPGTRLTVL.

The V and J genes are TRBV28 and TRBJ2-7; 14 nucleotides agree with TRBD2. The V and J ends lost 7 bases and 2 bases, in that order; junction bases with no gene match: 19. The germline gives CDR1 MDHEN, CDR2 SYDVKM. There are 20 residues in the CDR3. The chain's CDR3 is CASTFFVGTSGRDRPYEQYF. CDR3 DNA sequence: TGTGCCAGCACCTTCTTCGTCGGGACTAGCGGGAGAGATCGGCCCTACGAGCAGTACTTC.

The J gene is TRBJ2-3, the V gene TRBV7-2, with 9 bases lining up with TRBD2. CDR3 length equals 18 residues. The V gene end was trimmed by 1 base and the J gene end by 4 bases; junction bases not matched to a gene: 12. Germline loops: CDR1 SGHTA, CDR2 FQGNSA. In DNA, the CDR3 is TGTGCCAGCAGCTTAGGGGGCAGGCAAGCGGGAGGATCAGATACGCAGTATTTT. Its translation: CASSLGGRQAGGSDTQYF. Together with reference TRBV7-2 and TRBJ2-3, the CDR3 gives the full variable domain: GAGVSQSPSNKVTEKGKDVELRCDPISGHTALYWYRQSLGQGLEFLIYFQGNSAPDKSGLPSDRFSAERTGGSVSTLTIQRTQQEDSAVYLCASSLGGRQAGGSDTQYFGPGTRLTVL.

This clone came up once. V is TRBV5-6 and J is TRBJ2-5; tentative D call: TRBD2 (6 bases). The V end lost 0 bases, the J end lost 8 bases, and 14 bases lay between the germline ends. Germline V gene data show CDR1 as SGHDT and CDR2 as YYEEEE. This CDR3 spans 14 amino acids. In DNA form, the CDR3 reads TGTGCCAGCAGCTTGGGTGGCGGGGAAGTAACCCAGTACTTC. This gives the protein CASSLGGGEVTQYF.

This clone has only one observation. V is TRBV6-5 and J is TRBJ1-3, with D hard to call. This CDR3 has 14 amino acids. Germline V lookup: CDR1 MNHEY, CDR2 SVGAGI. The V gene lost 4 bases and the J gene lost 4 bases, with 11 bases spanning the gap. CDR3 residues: CASSSPGNGNTIYF. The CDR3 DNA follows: TGTGCCAGCAGTTCCCCGGGTAACGGAAACACCATATATTTT.